The clone carrying this TCR beta chain was counted many times. The antigen remains unidentified. These data originate in a study of T cell repertoires in cytomegalovirus infection. Turning to the study itself: Public TCR beta signatures indicated both CMV infection and matching HLA type.

Study-level findings and limits: Adding up the frequency of public TCR beta families identified people who carried CMV plus the relevant HLA.

One entry per CDR3 protein results from TCRdb running MiXCR on the reads. Of hundreds of thousands of distinct CDR3 sequences listed, roughly 31% were seen once; the top ten hold 13%. Sequenced here: cultured CD8+ T cells from PBMCs, sampled from culture after CMV antigen stimulation. The source of this sequence is a human donor in good health (CMV status not recorded). Some clones in this sample may be carry-over from other donors' samples.

DNA for the CDR3: TGTGCCAGCAGCTTTCTGGAGGGGGGGAAGCAGTTCTTC. Translating gives CASSFLEGGKQFF. The chain combines TRBV7-2 with TRBJ2-1; tentatively, D is TRBD2 (7 bases). The CDR3 is 13 residues long. Per germline, CDR1 SGHTA and CDR2 FQGNSA. Between the trimmed V and J ends, which lost 3 bases and 11 bases, there was a span of 14 bases.